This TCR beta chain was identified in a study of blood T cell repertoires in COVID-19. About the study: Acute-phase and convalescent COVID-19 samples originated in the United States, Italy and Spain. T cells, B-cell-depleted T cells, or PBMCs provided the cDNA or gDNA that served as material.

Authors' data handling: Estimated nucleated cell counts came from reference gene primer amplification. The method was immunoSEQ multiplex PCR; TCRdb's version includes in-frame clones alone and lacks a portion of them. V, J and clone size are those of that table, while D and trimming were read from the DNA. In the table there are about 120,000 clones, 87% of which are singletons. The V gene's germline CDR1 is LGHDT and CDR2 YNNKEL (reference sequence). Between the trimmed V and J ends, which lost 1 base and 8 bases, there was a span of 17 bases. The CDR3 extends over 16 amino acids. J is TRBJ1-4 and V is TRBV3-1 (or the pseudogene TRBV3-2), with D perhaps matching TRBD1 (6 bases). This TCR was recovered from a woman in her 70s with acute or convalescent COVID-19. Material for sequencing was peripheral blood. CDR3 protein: CASSQVAGGGREKLFF. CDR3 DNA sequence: TGTGCCAGCAGCCAAGTAGCCGGGGGGGGGCGCGAAAAACTGTTTTTT.